Listed here are 25 T cell receptor beta chains from one sample, sequenced in a study of blood T cell repertoires in COVID-19. Sequencing used immunoSEQ multiplex PCR; TCRdb keeps in-frame clones, though not all of them. The table records 130,000 or so clones, around four fifths of them present only once. Sequencing was carried out using peripheral blood. Receptors were obtained from a human donor in a cohort sampled during active COVID-19.

V gene TRBV5-4 combines with J gene TRBJ2-7; 8 nucleotides line up with TRBD2. J was trimmed by 3 bases and V by 0 bases; bases with no gene match: 2. The length of the CDR3 is 14 residues. Per germline, CDR1 SGHNT and CDR2 YYREEE (reference sequence). The CDR3 here is CASSLGAGGYEQYF. CDR3 in DNA: TGTGCCAGCAGCTTGGGGGCGGGAGGCTACGAGCAGTACTTC.

This rearrangement joins TRBV7-9 to TRBJ2-1, with 10 positions matching TRBD2. The V gene end was trimmed by 4 bases and the J gene end by 9 bases; junction bases not matched to a gene: 6. CDR1 and CDR2 (germline): SEHNR, FQNEAQ (reference sequence). The CDR3 length is 14 residues. CDR3 amino acids: CASSSHTSGVEQFF. As DNA, the CDR3 is TGTGCCAGCAGCTCTCATACTAGCGGGGTTGAGCAGTTCTTC.

Here the CDR3 DNA reads TGTGCCAGCAGTATGGACAGGTATAGCAATCAGCCCCAGCATTTT. It yields the protein CASSMDRYSNQPQHF. This chain connects TRBV2 to TRBJ1-5; 7 nucleotides match TRBD1. The CDR3 extends over 15 amino acids. Germline V gene sequence: CDR1 SNHLY, CDR2 FYNNEI. V lost 5 bases, J lost 0 bases, and 4 bases stayed unmatched. Complete variable domain (other parts from reference TRBV2 and TRBJ1-5): EPEVTQTPSHQVTQMGQEVILRCVPISNHLYFYWYRQILGQKVEFLVSFYNNEISEKSEIFDDQFSVERPDGSNFTLKIRSTKLEDSAMYFCASSMDRYSNQPQHFGDGTRLSIL.

This chain uses TRBV23-1 with TRBJ1-4; 7 bases are a match to TRBD1. TRBV23-1 qualifies as an ORF whose function is uncertain. J was trimmed by 4 bases and V by 9 bases; bases with no gene match: 5. The CDR3 covers 13 residues. For the CDR3, the DNA is TGCGCCAGAGAGACAGGGATTAATGAAAAACTGTTTTTT. Translation: CARETGINEKLFF.

This clone has a handful of counts. This CDR3 is CASSPPAGGGYGYTF. The DNA of the CDR3 is TGTGCCAGCTCACCACCGGCGGGAGGGGGCTATGGCTACACCTTC. The chain employs TRBV18 and TRBJ1-2, with D possibly being TRBD1 (6 bases). Between the trimmed V and J ends, which lost 0 bases and 4 bases, there was a span of 12 bases. The CDR3 consists of 15 residues. Germline assignment: CDR1 KGHSH and CDR2 LQKENI.

As DNA, the CDR3 is TGTGCCACCAGCAGAGATCAGTTAATTAGGGGACAGTCATGGACCGGGGAGCTGTTTTTT. The encoded protein is CATSRDQLIRGQSWTGELFF. The chain employs TRBV15 and TRBJ2-2, with 7 positions matching TRBD1. Germline V gene data show CDR1 as LNHNV and CDR2 as YYDKDF (reference sequence). J lost 5 bases, V lost 0 bases, and 18 bases had no gene match. CDR3 size: 20 residues.

The J gene is TRBJ1-1, the V gene TRBV25-1, with D uncertain. V dropped 7 bases and J dropped 5 bases, with 20 bases sitting between them. This CDR3 has 15 amino acids. The germline V gene has CDR1 MGHDK and CDR2 SYGVNS. The CDR3 DNA sequence: TGTGCCAGCACTCCTCGGGTCAGCCTGAGGACTGAAGCTTTCTTT. It yields the protein CASTPRVSLRTEAFF.

This sequence joins TRBV7-9 and TRBJ1-2; 10 bases line up with TRBD1. J gave up 5 bases and V 6 bases, and 6 bases lay outside the gene matches. This CDR3 has 14 residues. CDR1 and CDR2 from the germline V gene are SEHNR and FQNEAQ (reference sequence). CDR3: CASSPRTGGYGYTF. CDR3 bases: TGTGCCAGCAGTCCCCGGACAGGGGGGTATGGCTACACCTTC.

The V call is TRBV10-2, the J call TRBJ2-1, with 14 positions matching TRBD2. Germline CDR1 and CDR2: WSHSY and SAAADI. The CDR3 contains 15 residues. The ends lost 6 bases at V and 2 bases at J; junction bases unmatched: 0. CDR3 sequence: CASRGLAGAYNEQFF. The CDR3 DNA sequence: TGCGCCAGCAGGGGACTAGCGGGGGCCTACAATGAGCAGTTCTTC.

In DNA form, the CDR3 reads TGTGCCAGCAGCAAACACAGGGGTGCTGAAGCTTTCTTT. It is translated as CASSKHRGAEAFF. V and J are TRBV6-5 and TRBJ1-1, with 7 bases lining up with TRBD1. The CDR3 covers 13 residues. CDR1 MNHEY and CDR2 SVGAGI come from the germline V gene. V was clipped by 6 bases and J by 6 bases; unmatched bases: 7.

The chain employs TRBV7-8 and TRBJ2-3; the match to TRBD2 covers 13 bases. The CDR3 has 16 residues. The germline CDR1 and CDR2 sequences are SGHVS and FQNEAQ. The V and J ends lost 3 bases and 2 bases, in that order; junction bases with no gene match: 2. CDR3 region: CASSLGLAGITDTQYF. CDR3 in DNA: TGTGCCAGCAGCTTGGGACTAGCGGGGATCACAGATACGCAGTATTTT.

The rearrangement links TRBV9 to TRBJ1-5; D uncertain. Germline CDR1 is SGDLS and CDR2 is YYNGEE. The length of the CDR3 is 13 residues. Deletions cut 0 bases from V and 6 bases from J, with 7 bases between. CDR3 nucleotide sequence: TGTGCCAGCAGCGTAGATAGCGGTCAGCCCCAGCATTTT. It encodes CASSVDSGQPQHF.

V gene TRBV6-1 combines with J gene TRBJ1-3; tentatively, D is TRBD1 (5 bases). Trimming pared 3 bases from V and 6 bases from J, leaving 12 bases between. Germline V CDR1 and CDR2: MNHNS, SASEGT. The CDR3 is 14 amino acids. CDR3 sequence: CASSDGQSLNTIYF. For the CDR3, the DNA is TGTGCCAGCAGTGACGGACAAAGTTTAAACACCATATATTTT.

The chain uses TRBV18 and TRBJ2-4, with 10 positions matching TRBD1. The CDR3 totals 19 residues. V was clipped by 1 base and J by 7 bases; unmatched bases: 16. Germline V gene sequence: CDR1 KGHSH, CDR2 LQKENI. The CDR3 region is CASSPLSPPGTGEGNIQYF. The CDR3, as DNA: TGTGCCAGCTCACCACTCTCCCCTCCGGGGACAGGGGAAGGGAACATTCAGTACTTC.

The rearrangement joins TRBV3-1 (or the pseudogene TRBV3-2) to TRBJ2-3; 13 bases match TRBD2. V shed 3 bases, J shed 1 base, and the junction held 1 base outside the gene matches. The CDR3 loop spans 16 amino acids. Germline CDR1 is LGHDT and CDR2 is YNNKEL (reference sequence). CDR3 loop: CASSHTSGRGTDTQYF. The CDR3 region has the DNA TGTGCCAGCAGCCATACTAGCGGGAGGGGCACAGATACGCAGTATTTT.

This clone appeared a single time. CDR3 in DNA: TGTGCCAGCAGCAAAACTGGGACAGCGGAAGAGACCCAGTACTTC. Amino acid sequence: CASSKTGTAEETQYF. The chain recombines TRBV3-1 (or the pseudogene TRBV3-2) with TRBJ2-5, with 7 bases fitting TRBD1. The CDR3 totals 15 residues. Looked up from germline, CDR1 is LGHDT and CDR2 is YNNKEL (reference sequence). The trim removed 5 bases at V and 3 bases at J, leaving 9 bases unmatched.

This clone was picked up a small number of times. The gene calls are TRBV19 and TRBJ1-6; D not resolved. This CDR3 spans 15 amino acids. Germline values: CDR1 LNHDA, CDR2 SQIVND (reference sequence). V lost 3 bases to trimming and J lost 2 bases, with 8 bases between them. The CDR3 coding sequence is TGTGCCAGTAGTATGGGAGGAACCTATAATTCACCCCTCCACTTT. It translates to CASSMGGTYNSPLHF.

There are a few counts of this clone. The V and J genes are TRBV5-4 and TRBJ1-2; TRBD1 aligns across 8 bases. Trimming cost V 2 bases and J 8 bases; bases outside gene matches: 11. The CDR3 has 15 residues. Germline CDR1 reads SGHNT; CDR2 reads YYREEE (reference sequence). The DNA for the CDR3 is TGTGCCAGCAGCTTTCCCCCAGGGGGCCCAGACGGCTACACCTTC. Translated: CASSFPPGGPDGYTF.

This rearrangement joins TRBV4-3 to TRBJ2-7; 10 bases align to TRBD2. Trimming took 1 base from V and 2 from J; bases not matched to a gene: 2. The CDR3 spans 15 residues. Germline V gives CDR1 LGHNA, CDR2 YSLEER. As DNA, the CDR3 is TGCGCCAGCAGCCAAGGCCTAGCGGGGGCCTACGAGCAGTACTTC. Its protein is CASSQGLAGAYEQYF.

The chain links TRBV14 to TRBJ2-7, with TRBD2 matching 9 bases. The CDR3 is made up of 16 amino acids. Looked up from germline, CDR1 is SGHDN and CDR2 is FVKESK. J gave up 9 bases and V 2 bases, and 14 bases lay outside the gene matches. CDR3: CASSQIIAGALLGQYF. The CDR3 nucleotides read TGTGCCAGCAGCCAAATCATAGCGGGGGCCCTCCTTGGGCAGTACTTC.

The rearrangement uses TRBV5-5 and TRBJ1-1; D remains unclear. CDR1 is SGHKS and CDR2 is YYEKEE in the germline V gene (reference sequence). V lost 0 bases to trimming and J lost 1 base, with 10 bases between them. The length of the CDR3 is 15 residues. The CDR3 DNA is TGTGCCAGCAGCTTGGCCGGCCGGGAGAACACTGAAGCTTTCTTT. This translates into CASSLAGRENTEAFF.

The chain employs TRBV10-3 and TRBJ2-3, with D perhaps matching TRBD2 (6 bases). CDR1 and CDR2 (germline): ENHRY, SYGVKD. This CDR3 has 17 residues. V shed 3 bases and J shed 0 bases, with 16 bases lying between them. CDR3 sequence (DNA): TGTGCCATCAGTGAAATACCCTCTGGGAGGAGCACAGATACGCAGTATTTT. Translated, it gives CAISEIPSGRSTDTQYF.

The chain is built from TRBV27 and TRBJ2-3; TRBD1 matches 7 bases. This CDR3 is 15 amino acids long. The germline CDR1 and CDR2 sequences are MNHEY and SMNVEV (reference sequence). With V trimmed by 7 bases and J by 4 bases, 11 bases remained unmatched. In DNA form, the CDR3 reads TGTGCCAGCACCTTTCGACAGGGTGGCCCAGATACGCAGTATTTT. This gives the protein CASTFRQGGPDTQYF.

The V call is TRBV23-1, the J call TRBJ2-2; 11 positions match TRBD1. TRBV23-1 has ORF status, its function being uncertain. This CDR3 is built from 17 residues. J lost 7 bases, V lost 8 bases, and 15 bases had no gene match. CDR3 coding DNA: TGCGCCAGCTTACCCCTGCGGGGACAGGGGGTGATCGGGGAGCTGTTTTTT. Translation gives CASLPLRGQGVIGELFF.

This sequence joins TRBV19 and TRBJ1-2, with 9 bases identical to TRBD1. Germline-derived CDR1 and CDR2 are LNHDA and SQIVND (reference sequence). The CDR3 sequence is 14 residues long. V lost 6 bases, J lost 4 bases, and 6 bases stayed unmatched. The DNA of the CDR3 is TGTGCCAGTAGCCGGGACAGGGCTATCTATGGCTACACCTTC. This gives the protein CASSRDRAIYGYTF.